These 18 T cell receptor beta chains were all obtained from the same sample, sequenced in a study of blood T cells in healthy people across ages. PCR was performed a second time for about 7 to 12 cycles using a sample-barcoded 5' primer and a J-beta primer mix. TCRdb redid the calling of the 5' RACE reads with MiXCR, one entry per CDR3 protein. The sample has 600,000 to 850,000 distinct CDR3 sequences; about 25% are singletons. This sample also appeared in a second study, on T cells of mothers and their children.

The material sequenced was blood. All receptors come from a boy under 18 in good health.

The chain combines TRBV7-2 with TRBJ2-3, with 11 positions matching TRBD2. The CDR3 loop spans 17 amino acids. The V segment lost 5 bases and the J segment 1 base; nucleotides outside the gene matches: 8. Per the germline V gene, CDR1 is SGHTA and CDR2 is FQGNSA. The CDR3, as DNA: TGTGCCAGCAGCAACGGGACTAGCGGTCCTCGCACAGATACGCAGTATTTT. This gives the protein CASSNGTSGPRTDTQYF.

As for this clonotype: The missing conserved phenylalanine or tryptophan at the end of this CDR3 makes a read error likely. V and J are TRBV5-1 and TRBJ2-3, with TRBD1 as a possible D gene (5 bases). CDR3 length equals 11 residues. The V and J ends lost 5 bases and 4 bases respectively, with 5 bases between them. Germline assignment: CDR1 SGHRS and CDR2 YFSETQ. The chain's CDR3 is CASRQADTQYI. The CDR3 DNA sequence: TGCGCCAGCAGACAGGCAGATACGCAGTATATT.

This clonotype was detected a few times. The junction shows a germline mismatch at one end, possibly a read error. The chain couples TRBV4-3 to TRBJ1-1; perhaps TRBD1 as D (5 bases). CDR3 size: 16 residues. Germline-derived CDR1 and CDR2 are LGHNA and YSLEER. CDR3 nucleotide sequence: TGCGCCAGCAGCCAAGAAATGGGGCGCGGGAACACTGAAGTTTTCTTT. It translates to CASSQEMGRGNTEVFF.

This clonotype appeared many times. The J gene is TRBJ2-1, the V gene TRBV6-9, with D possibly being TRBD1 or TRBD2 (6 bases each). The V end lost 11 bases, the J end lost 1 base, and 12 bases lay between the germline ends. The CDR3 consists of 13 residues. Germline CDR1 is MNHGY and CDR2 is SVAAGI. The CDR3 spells CAEEGESYNEQFF. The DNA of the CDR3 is TGTGCCGAGGAGGGGGAATCCTACAATGAGCAGTTCTTC.

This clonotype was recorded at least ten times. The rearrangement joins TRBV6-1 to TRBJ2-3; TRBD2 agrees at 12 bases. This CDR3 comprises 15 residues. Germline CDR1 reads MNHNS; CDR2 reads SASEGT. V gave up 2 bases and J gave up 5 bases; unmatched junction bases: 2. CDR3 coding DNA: TGTGCCAGCAGTGAACTAGCGGGGGGGCAAGATACGCAGTATTTT. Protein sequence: CASSELAGGQDTQYF.

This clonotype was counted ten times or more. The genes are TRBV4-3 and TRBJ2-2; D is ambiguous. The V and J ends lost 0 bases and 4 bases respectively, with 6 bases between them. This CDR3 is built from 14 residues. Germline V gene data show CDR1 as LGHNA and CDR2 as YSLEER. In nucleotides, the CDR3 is TGCGCCAGCAGCCAAGATAGTGGCACCGGGGAGCTGTTTTTT. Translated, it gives CASSQDSGTGELFF.

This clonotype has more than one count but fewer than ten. The CDR3: CASSAQGYSPGANVLTF. In DNA form, the CDR3 reads TGTGCCAGCAGCGCTCAGGGCTACTCTCCTGGGGCCAACGTCCTGACTTTC. The chain has TRBV7-2 and TRBJ2-6; D is possibly TRBD1 (5 bases). V lost 5 bases to trimming and J lost 2 bases, with 16 bases between them. In germline, CDR1 is SGHTA, CDR2 FQGNSA. The CDR3 has 17 residues.

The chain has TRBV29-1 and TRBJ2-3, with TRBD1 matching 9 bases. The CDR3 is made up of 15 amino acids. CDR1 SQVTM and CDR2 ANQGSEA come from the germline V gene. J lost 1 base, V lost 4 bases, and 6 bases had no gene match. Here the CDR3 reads CSVGHRGLGTDTQYF. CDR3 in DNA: TGCAGCGTTGGCCACAGGGGGCTGGGCACAGATACGCAGTATTTT.

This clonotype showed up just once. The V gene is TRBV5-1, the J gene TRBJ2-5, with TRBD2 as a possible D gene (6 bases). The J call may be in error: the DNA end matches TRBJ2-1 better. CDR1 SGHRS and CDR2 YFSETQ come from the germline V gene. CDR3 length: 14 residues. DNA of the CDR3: TGCGCCAGCAGAGTCGACGGGAGCAGCGATGAGCAGTTCTTC. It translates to CASRVDGSSDEQFF.

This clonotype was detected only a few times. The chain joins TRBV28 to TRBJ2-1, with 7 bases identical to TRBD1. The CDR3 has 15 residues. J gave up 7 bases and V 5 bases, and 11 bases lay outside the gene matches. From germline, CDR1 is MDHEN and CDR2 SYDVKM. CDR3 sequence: CASSPYRGDKNEQFF. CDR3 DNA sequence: TGTGCCAGCAGTCCATACAGGGGAGACAAGAATGAGCAGTTCTTC. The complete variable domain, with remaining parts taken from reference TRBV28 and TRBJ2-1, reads DVKVTQSSRYLVKRTGEKVFLECVQDMDHENMFWYRQDPGLGLRLIYFSYDVKMKEKGDIPEGYSVSREKKERFSLILESASTNQTSMYLCASSPYRGDKNEQFFGPGTRLTVL.

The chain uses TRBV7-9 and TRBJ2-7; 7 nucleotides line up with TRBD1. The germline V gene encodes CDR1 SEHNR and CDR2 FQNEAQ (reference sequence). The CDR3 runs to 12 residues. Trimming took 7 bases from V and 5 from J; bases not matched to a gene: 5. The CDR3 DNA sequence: TGTGCCAGCAACGAAGGGGGCAACGAGCAGTACTTC. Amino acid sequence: CASNEGGNEQYF. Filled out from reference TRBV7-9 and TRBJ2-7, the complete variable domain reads DTGVSQNPRHKITKRGQNVTFRCDPISEHNRLYWYRQTLGQGPEFLTYFQNEAQLEKSRLLSDRFSAERPKGSFSTLEIQRTEQGDSAMYLCASNEGGNEQYFGPGTRLTVT.

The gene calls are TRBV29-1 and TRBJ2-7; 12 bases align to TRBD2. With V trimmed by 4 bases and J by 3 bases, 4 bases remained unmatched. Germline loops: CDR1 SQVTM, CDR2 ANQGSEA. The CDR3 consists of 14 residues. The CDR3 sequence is CSVGTSGKNYEQYF. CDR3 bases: TGCAGCGTTGGGACTAGCGGGAAAAACTACGAGCAGTACTTC.

The CDR3 reads CSASRTSGTQETQYF. Written as DNA, the CDR3 is TGCAGTGCTAGTAGGACTAGCGGAACTCAAGAGACCCAGTACTTC. V is TRBV20-1 and J is TRBJ2-5; 10 bases map to TRBD2. The CDR3 spans 15 residues. V shed 3 bases, J shed 2 bases, and the junction held 6 bases outside the gene matches. Germline lookup yields CDR1 DFQATT and CDR2 SNEGSKA (reference sequence).

The CDR3 is CASSQVGRAATNEKLFF. CDR3 coding DNA: TGTGCCAGCAGCCAAGTAGGAAGGGCCGCAACTAATGAAAAACTGTTTTTT. This chain connects TRBV4-2 to TRBJ1-4, with no clear D. The CDR3 consists of 17 residues. Trimming left V 1 base short and J 0 bases short, with 12 bases between. The V gene's germline CDR1 is LGHNA and CDR2 YNFKEQ.

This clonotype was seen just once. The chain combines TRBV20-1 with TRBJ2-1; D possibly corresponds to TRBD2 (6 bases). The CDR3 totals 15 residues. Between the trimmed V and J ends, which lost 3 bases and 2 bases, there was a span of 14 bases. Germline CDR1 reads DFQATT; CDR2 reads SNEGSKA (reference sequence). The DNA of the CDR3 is TGCAGTGCTAGGGCCCGGGGGAGCCCCTACAATGAGCAGTTCTTC. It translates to CSARARGSPYNEQFF.

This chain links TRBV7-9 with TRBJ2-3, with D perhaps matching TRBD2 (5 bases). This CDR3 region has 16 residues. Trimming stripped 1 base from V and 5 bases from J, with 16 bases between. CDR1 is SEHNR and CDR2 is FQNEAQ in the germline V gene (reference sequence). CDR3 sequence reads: CASSLGPSRRGDTQYF. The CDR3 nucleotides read TGTGCCAGCAGCTTAGGTCCTAGCAGGAGAGGAGATACGCAGTATTTT.

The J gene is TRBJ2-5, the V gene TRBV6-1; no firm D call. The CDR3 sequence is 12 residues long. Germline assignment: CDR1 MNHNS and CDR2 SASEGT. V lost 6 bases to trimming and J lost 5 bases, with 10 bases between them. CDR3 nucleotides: TGTGCCAGCAGCCCCGCGATGGAGACCCAGTACTTC. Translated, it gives CASSPAMETQYF.

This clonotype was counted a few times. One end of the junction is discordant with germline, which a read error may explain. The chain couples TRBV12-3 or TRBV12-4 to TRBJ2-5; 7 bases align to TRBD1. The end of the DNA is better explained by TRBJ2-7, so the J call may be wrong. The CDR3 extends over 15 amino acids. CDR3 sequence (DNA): TGTGCCGGCAGTTTCAGTTTGGGACAGACCTACGAGCAGTACTTC. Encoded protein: CAGSFSLGQTYEQYF.